This T cell receptor beta chain stems from a study of beta chain features in type 1 diabetes. Study-wide results and caveats: Shorter TCRB CDR3s, moderately but significantly so, marked every one of the four CD4+ subsets in Type 1 diabetes patients.

The whole isolated RNA underwent reverse transcription, so sequencing captured expressed TCRB transcripts. TCRdb's table, derived via immunoSEQ multiplex PCR, lists solely in-frame clones and lacks some. The sample has 400,000 or so clones, around 12% seen once. To note about this clone: The antigen is unknown. Distinct nucleotide sequences in the sample also encode this CDR3.

Per germline, CDR1 SGDLS and CDR2 YYNGEE. The V and J ends lost 0 bases and 0 bases respectively, with 7 bases between them. This CDR3 is built from 14 residues. The sequencing input was naive CD4+ T cells from blood. J is TRBJ2-7 and V is TRBV9; tentatively, D is TRBD2 (6 bases). The source is a woman aged 18-29 years with type 1 diabetes. The CDR3 is CASSVGLGSYEQYF. The CDR3 nucleotides are TGTGCCAGCAGCGTAGGACTAGGCTCCTACGAGCAGTACTTC.